These 20 T cell receptor beta chains were all obtained from the same sample, sequenced in a study of human T cells and chemical hapten exposure. The time point here: pre-sensitization, week 0. Treatment noted: therapeutic diphenylcyclopropenone sensitization with weekly scalp DPC. Using its own MiXCR run on the RACE reads, TCRdb lists one record per CDR3 protein. The table shows tens of thousands of distinct CDR3 sequences, with 10% to 11% occurring only once. The specimen was whole blood, collected in connection with sensitization to the hapten diphenylcyclopropenone (DPC). The origin of the receptors is a woman in her fifties or sixties with alopecia areata. Some clones in this sample may be carry-over from other donors' samples.

The chain joins TRBV5-1 to TRBJ2-4, with D perhaps TRBD1 (5 bases). CDR1 SGHRS and CDR2 YFSETQ come from the germline V gene. The CDR3 sequence is 16 residues long. V lost 4 bases and J lost 0, with 14 bases in between. The CDR3 sequence is CASSGITGEAKNIQYF. The CDR3 nucleotides read TGCGCCAGCAGCGGAATAACAGGAGAAGCCAAAAACATTCAGTACTTC.

This clonotype was seen at least ten times. The V call is TRBV7-9, the J call TRBJ1-1; possibly TRBD1 for D (6 bases). The CDR3 loop spans 14 amino acids. V lost 2 bases and J 4 bases, leaving 11 bases between the germline ends. Germline CDR1 is SEHNR and CDR2 is FQNEAQ (reference sequence). The CDR3 DNA sequence: TGTGCCAGCAGCTTAACGCAGGGGTCCACTGAAGCTTTCTTT. It encodes CASSLTQGSTEAFF.

This clonotype has only a few counts. CDR3 DNA: TGTGCCTCCTTTCGGGGGGCCGGCGCTGAAGCTTTCTTT. Protein product: CASFRGAGAEAFF. V gene TRBV30 combines with J gene TRBJ1-1; weak D call: TRBD1 (6 bases). Trimming took off 7 bases at V and 6 bases at J, with 18 bases between the two ends. The CDR3 is 13 residues long. Germline-derived CDR1 and CDR2 are GTSNPN and SVGIG (reference sequence). Based on the CDR3 plus reference TRBV30 and TRBJ1-1, the full variable domain is SQTIHQWPATLVQPVGSPLSLECTVEGTSNPNLYWYRQAAGRGLQLLFYSVGIGQISSEVPQNLSASRPQDRQFILSSKKLLLSDSGFYLCASFRGAGAEAFFGQGTRLTVV.

Comments on this clonotype: A much larger clone is a single base away; this may be a read error. This chain links TRBV19 with TRBJ2-4; D gene ambiguous. Germline V gene lookup returns CDR1 LNHDA and CDR2 SQIVND (reference sequence). This CDR3 comprises 11 residues. DNA of the CDR3: TGTGTCAGTAGTACCGACGGGATTCAGTACTTC. It is translated as CVSSTDGIQYF. The full variable domain, with the rest looked up from reference TRBV19 and TRBJ2-4, is DGGITQSPKYLFRKEGQNVTLSCEQNLNHDAMYWYRQDPGQGLRLIYYSQIVNDFQKGDIAEGYSVSREKKESFPLTVTSAQKNPTAFYLCVSSTDGIQYFGAGTRLSVL.

This clonotype was seen only a few times. V is TRBV12-3 or TRBV12-4 and J is TRBJ2-5; D remains ambiguous. V lost 3 bases to trimming and J lost 0 bases, with 11 bases between them. The CDR3 consists of 15 residues. CDR3 loop: CASSFYGQDQETQYF. CDR3 in DNA: TGTGCCAGCAGTTTTTACGGGCAAGACCAAGAGACCCAGTACTTC.

This clonotype has only a few counts. V usage is TRBV18 and J usage is TRBJ2-2, with TRBD1 as a possible D gene (6 bases). CDR3 length: 13 amino acids. Germline V gene data show CDR1 as KGHSH and CDR2 as LQKENI. Trimming stripped 4 bases from V and 10 bases from J, with 13 bases between. CDR3 loop: CASSLTGLEELFF. The CDR3 nucleotides read TGTGCCAGCTCACTAACAGGGCTGGAGGAGCTGTTTTTT.

This clonotype showed up many times. The chain links TRBV29-1 to TRBJ2-6; D is ambiguous. This CDR3 has 13 amino acids. Germline V gene sequence: CDR1 SQVTM, CDR2 ANQGSEA. V was trimmed by 4 bases and J by 0 bases, leaving 4 bases between them. The CDR3 sequence is CSVGASGANVLTF. CDR3 in DNA: TGCAGCGTTGGAGCCTCTGGGGCCAACGTCCTGACTTTC.

The chain joins TRBV2 to TRBJ2-1; 8 positions agree with TRBD1. The junction had 7 bases not matched to a gene; V was cut back by 6 bases and J by 0 bases. This CDR3 is 16 amino acids long. The germline V gene has CDR1 SNHLY and CDR2 FYNNEI. CDR3 nucleotide sequence: TGTGCCAGCAGAGCCAGACAGGGGAGCTCCTACAATGAGCAGTTCTTC. Translating gives CASRARQGSSYNEQFF. The complete variable domain, with remaining parts taken from reference TRBV2 and TRBJ2-1, reads EPEVTQTPSHQVTQMGQEVILRCVPISNHLYFYWYRQILGQKVEFLVSFYNNEISEKSEIFDDQFSVERPDGSNFTLKIRSTKLEDSAMYFCASRARQGSSYNEQFFGPGTRLTVL.

This clonotype was recorded at least ten times. The chain carries TRBV7-2 and TRBJ1-2, with 7 bases lining up with TRBD1. CDR1 and CDR2 from the germline V gene are SGHTA and FQGNSA. With V trimmed by 5 bases and J by 3 bases, 12 bases remained unmatched. There are 16 residues in the CDR3. The CDR3 loop is CASSPEGAGAYYGYTF. Written as DNA, the CDR3 is TGTGCCAGCAGCCCCGAGGGGGCAGGGGCTTACTATGGCTACACCTTC. Combining the CDR3 with reference TRBV7-2 and TRBJ1-2 gives the whole variable domain GAGVSQSPSNKVTEKGKDVELRCDPISGHTALYWYRQSLGQGLEFLIYFQGNSAPDKSGLPSDRFSAERTGGSVSTLTIQRTQQEDSAVYLCASSPEGAGAYYGYTFGSGTRLTVV.

This clonotype has a count of ten or more. The chain recombines TRBV11-2 with TRBJ1-3; D ambiguous. The germline CDR1 and CDR2 sequences are SGHAT and FQNNGV. The CDR3 is 14 residues long. V lost 4 bases, J lost 4 bases, and 11 bases lay in between. The CDR3 nucleotides read TGTGCCAGCAGCTCCCAGATTGGCGGAAACACCATATATTTT. Translated: CASSSQIGGNTIYF.

This sequence joins TRBV12-3 or TRBV12-4 and TRBJ1-5; D gene unclear. Trimming cost V 2 bases and J 5 bases, with 10 bases left between them. The CDR3 has 14 amino acids. The CDR3 nucleotides are TGTGCCAGCAGTTTACAAGGTCAGGATCAGCCCCAGCATTTT. It codes for CASSLQGQDQPQHF.

This clonotype showed up just a few times. V usage is TRBV5-1 and J usage is TRBJ2-5; TRBD1 aligns across 9 bases. V lost 4 bases, J lost 4 bases, and 2 bases stayed unmatched. The CDR3 loop spans 13 amino acids. Germline V CDR1 and CDR2: SGHRS, YFSETQ. CDR3 in DNA: TGCGCCAGCAGCCGGGACAGGGTAGAGACCCAGTACTTC. Translation: CASSRDRVETQYF.

This clonotype came up a few times. The chain links TRBV7-2 to TRBJ2-7; 14 bases agree with TRBD2. Germline V gene lookup returns CDR1 SGHTA and CDR2 FQGNSA. Trimming took 5 bases from V and 6 from J; bases not matched to a gene: 6. The CDR3 is 15 amino acids. CDR3 region: CASSPTSGGAGEQYF. In DNA form, the CDR3 reads TGTGCCAGCAGCCCGACTAGCGGGGGGGCAGGCGAGCAGTACTTC.

This clonotype came up many times. The chain carries TRBV20-1 and TRBJ2-5; D tentatively fits TRBD1 or TRBD2 (5 bases each). Germline loops: CDR1 DFQATT, CDR2 SNEGSKA (reference sequence). V was clipped by 1 base and J by 7 bases, with 13 bases between them. This CDR3 contains 13 residues. The CDR3 DNA reads as TGCAGTGCTAGAGTGGGGGACCTCGGGACCCAGTACTTC. Encoded protein: CSARVGDLGTQYF.

The rearrangement joins TRBV27 to TRBJ2-7; maybe TRBD2 (6 bases). V lost 6 bases and J 2 bases, leaving 14 bases between the germline ends. CDR1 is MNHEY and CDR2 is SMNVEV in the germline V gene (reference sequence). This CDR3 is 14 amino acids long. DNA for the CDR3: TGTGCCAGCAGCCTGGGAGGAATCACCTACGAGCAGTACTTC. It yields the protein CASSLGGITYEQYF.

The chain has TRBV7-9 and TRBJ1-2; unclear D gene. The CDR3 contains 12 residues. V was clipped by 2 bases and J by 8 bases, with 9 bases between them. Germline V gene lookup returns CDR1 SEHNR and CDR2 FQNEAQ (reference sequence). CDR3 residues: CASSLSLEGYTF. The CDR3 nucleotides read TGTGCCAGCAGCTTATCGCTGGAGGGCTACACCTTC.

In its sample, this clonotype was seen a few times. This chain links TRBV9 with TRBJ1-1; D unresolved. The CDR3 totals 13 residues. Germline V gene sequence: CDR1 SGDLS, CDR2 YYNGEE. Trimming shortened V by 0 bases and J by 1 base, and 4 bases separated the two germline ends. The CDR3 DNA reads as TGTGCCAGCAGCGTAGACAGGAACACTGAAGCTTTCTTT. Protein product: CASSVDRNTEAFF.

This clonotype was observed a handful of times. The chain recombines TRBV6-5 with TRBJ1-3; 9 bases map to TRBD1. The germline V gene has CDR1 MNHEY and CDR2 SVGAGI. The CDR3 extends over 16 amino acids. Germline trimming cut 0 bases from V and 2 bases from J; bases unmatched to any gene: 2. CDR3 protein: CASSYSRTGAGNTIYF. The CDR3 DNA is TGTGCCAGCAGTTACTCCCGGACAGGGGCTGGAAACACCATATATTTT.

This chain links TRBV7-7 with TRBJ2-2; tentatively, D is TRBD1 (5 bases). In germline, CDR1 is SSHAT, CDR2 FNYEAQ (reference sequence). Trimming took off 4 bases at V and 6 bases at J, with 6 bases between the two ends. The CDR3 extends over 12 amino acids. The CDR3 DNA reads as TGTGCCAGCAGCTCAGGGTCCGGGGAGCTGTTTTTT. Its protein product is CASSSGSGELFF.

This clonotype was recorded many times. The V and J genes are TRBV10-2 and TRBJ2-2, with a weak D call TRBD2 (5 bases). The V end was cut by 7 bases, the J end by 0 bases, with 9 bases between. Germline-derived CDR1 and CDR2 are WSHSY and SAAADI. The length of the CDR3 is 14 residues. The chain's CDR3 is CASIRGSNTGELFF. CDR3 DNA: TGCGCCAGCATCCGGGGATCGAACACCGGGGAGCTGTTTTTT.